This T cell receptor (beta chain) was recorded in a study of T-cell reconstitution after alpha-beta-depleted transplantation in children. This clonotype came up many times. The germline CDR1 and CDR2 sequences are MNHEY and SVGEGT. The ends were cut back, 2 bases at V and 5 bases at J, with 25 bases in the middle. This CDR3 region has 18 residues. The TCRbeta library incorporated unique molecular identifiers. From the PCR reads, TCRdb called clonotypes with MiXCR, one entry per CDR3 protein. The sample records approximately 240,000 distinct CDR3 sequences, approximately 10% being singletons. This sequence originates from a child younger than two with acute myeloid leukemia, due to receive a stem cell transplant. V gene TRBV6-2 or TRBV6-3 combines with J gene TRBJ2-7, with D possibly TRBD2 on 6 matching bases. The sequencing here drew on PBMCs, taken before TCRalphabeta/CD19-depleted stem cell transplant. Here the CDR3 reads CASSYGAGSLGLGDEQYF. CDR3 sequence (DNA): TGTGCCAGCAGTTACGGGGCCGGGAGCCTAGGCCTCGGGGACGAGCAGTACTTC.